The rows below give T cell receptor beta chains drawn from one sample of a study of cytomegalovirus exposure and HLA in healthy donors. Using immunoSEQ multiplex PCR, the repertoire was profiled, and TCRdb retains in-frame clones only, with some absent. The sample shows around 110,000 clones, 8% to 10% of them seen only once. What was sequenced was PBMCs. Receptor source: a man aged 25 to 40 in good health and CMV-seronegative. CDR3s include the opening cysteine and the closing phenylalanine or tryptophan. A D gene is named only where the DNA matches it firmly. Some rows mark clone size as missing; the rest say once, few, many or name a class of expanded clone.

TRBD1,TRBJ1-5,TRBV4-3,few,CASSQDRVWDRGNQPQHF,TGCGCCAGCAGCCAAGATCGGGTTTGGGACAGGGGCAATCAGCCCCAGCATTTT
.,TRBJ1-2,TRBV5-4,few,CASSLGGGEANYGYTF,TGTGCCAGCAGCTTGGGCGGGGGGGAAGCTAACTATGGCTACACCTTC
TRBD2,TRBJ2-7,TRBV28,few,CASSSSSGAPYEQYF,TGTGCCAGCAGTTCGTCTAGCGGCGCCCCCTACGAGCAGTACTTC
.,TRBJ2-7,TRBV6-6,.,CASSLNRGAPSYEQYF,TGTGCCAGCAGTCTAAATCGGGGGGCCCCCTCCTACGAGCAGTACTTC
TRBD2,TRBJ2-5,TRBV4-1,few,CASSQGAGGWETQYF,TGCGCCAGCAGCCAAGGGGCGGGAGGGTGGGAGACCCAGTACTTC
TRBD1,TRBJ1-3,TRBV10-3,.,CAISEPGQGQGNTIYF,TGTGCCATCAGTGAGCCGGGACAGGGACAGGGAAACACCATATATTTT
.,TRBJ2-7,TRBV6-5,few,CASSYRLQVPNYEQYF,TGTGCCAGCAGTTACAGATTGCAGGTACCGAACTACGAGCAGTACTTC
TRBD2,TRBJ2-1,TRBV12-5,few,CASGWERTRGRTSGGYNEQFF,TGTGCTAGTGGTTGGGAACGAACACGGGGGCGGACTAGCGGGGGATACAATGAGCAGTTCTTC
TRBD1,TRBJ2-5,TRBV5-1,.,CASSLGMGQGEGQETQYF,TGCGCCAGCAGCTTGGGGATGGGACAGGGGGAAGGCCAAGAGACCCAGTACTTC
.,TRBJ2-6,TRBV18,.,CASSSTGTSGANVLTF,TGTGCCAGCTCAAGCACCGGGACATCTGGGGCCAACGTCCTGACTTTC
TRBD1,TRBJ2-5,TRBV29-1,few,CSVLPGQGGETQYF,TGCAGCGTTCTACCGGGACAGGGGGGAGAGACCCAGTACTTC
TRBD1,TRBJ2-7,TRBV10-2,.,CASIGGQSSYEQYF,TGCGCCAGCATAGGGGGCCAAAGCTCCTACGAGCAGTACTTC
TRBD2,TRBJ2-3,TRBV30,.,CASRLASSTDTQYF,TGTGCCTCGCGACTAGCGTCTAGCACAGATACGCAGTATTTT
.,TRBJ2-7,TRBV7-9,.,CASSIDRTWGYEQYF,TGTGCCAGCAGTATAGACAGGACATGGGGGTACGAGCAGTACTTC
.,TRBJ1-5,TRBV2,.,CASQGGNQPQHF,TGTGCCAGTCAGGGTGGCAATCAGCCCCAGCATTTT
.,TRBJ2-7,TRBV5-6,few,CASSSSTYSYEQYF,TGTGCCAGCAGCTCCTCGACTTACTCCTACGAGCAGTACTTC
.,TRBJ1-5,TRBV2,.,CASSGTAAQHF,TGTGCCAGCAGTGGGACAGCGGCCCAGCATTTT
TRBD1,TRBJ2-7,TRBV4-1,few,CASSQDRQGRTYEQYF,TGCGCCAGCAGCCAAGATCGACAGGGTAGAACCTACGAGCAGTACTTC
TRBD1,TRBJ2-1,TRBV7-9,.,CASSSQGQGVYNEQFF,TGTGCCAGCAGCTCGCAGGGGCAGGGGGTTTACAATGAGCAGTTCTTC
.,TRBJ1-5,TRBV19,few,CASSIDPRGNQPQHF,TGTGCCAGTAGTATAGATCCCAGGGGCAATCAGCCCCAGCATTTT
.,TRBJ2-1,TRBV9,few,CASSVDSSSYNEQFF,TGTGCCAGCAGCGTAGACTCGAGCTCCTACAATGAGCAGTTCTTC
TRBD2,TRBJ2-3,TRBV7-6,.,CASSRGTSHTDTQYF,TGTGCCAGCAGCCGTGGGACTAGCCACACAGATACGCAGTATTTT
.,TRBJ2-3,TRBV18,.,CASSKGIRDSRRTDTQYF,TGTGCCAGCTCCAAAGGAATCCGGGACTCGCGACGCACAGATACGCAGTATTTT
TRBD2,TRBJ2-3,TRBV7-7,.,CASSLVAGGPDTQYF,TGTGCTAGCAGCTTAGTCGCGGGAGGGCCAGATACGCAGTATTTT
TRBD1,TRBJ2-5,TRBV9,.,CASSVSGTGSEETQYF,TGTGCCAGCAGCGTCTCCGGGACAGGGAGTGAAGAGACCCAGTACTTC
.,TRBJ2-1,TRBV10-3,.,CAISGTAYEQFF,TGTGCCATCAGTGGGACAGCCTATGAGCAGTTCTTC
.,TRBJ1-3,TRBV4-3,.,CASSQEGVGNTIYF,TGCGCCAGCAGCCAAGAGGGCGTTGGAAACACCATATATTTT
.,TRBJ2-7,TRBV5-1,few,CASSLTGFYEQYF,TGCGCCAGCAGCTTAACAGGATTCTACGAGCAGTACTTC
.,TRBJ2-1,TRBV7-6,.,CASSLSAGPGEREQFF,TGTGCCAGCAGCCTATCTGCCGGCCCGGGGGAAAGGGAGCAGTTCTTC
.,TRBJ1-5,TRBV6-5,few,CASSYSEGQPQHF,TGTGCCAGCAGTTACTCGGAGGGTCAGCCCCAGCATTTT
TRBD2,TRBJ2-7,TRBV5-6,.,CASSSLIVAGGYEQYF,TGTGCCAGCAGTTCCCTTATCGTAGCGGGAGGGTACGAGCAGTACTTC
.,TRBJ1-1,TRBV5-8,few,CATVRRYTVGTEAFF,TGTGCCACCGTCCGGAGGTACACAGTTGGCACTGAAGCTTTCTTT
.,TRBJ1-5,TRBV15,.,CATSREQAPSNQPQHF,TGTGCCACCAGCAGAGAACAGGCCCCAAGCAATCAGCCCCAGCATTTT
.,TRBJ1-1,TRBV18,.,CASSPPSRENTEAFF,TGTGCCAGCTCACCACCGTCCCGAGAGAACACTGAAGCTTTCTTT
.,TRBJ1-5,TRBV10-3,few,CAISEFSDQPQHF,TGTGCCATCAGTGAGTTCTCTGATCAGCCCCAGCATTTT